These 15 T cell receptor beta chains came from one sample sequenced in a study of T cell responses to AZD1222 COVID-19 vaccine. Sequencing used immunoSEQ multiplex PCR; TCRdb keeps in-frame clones, though not all of them. There are about 79,000 clones in the sample; 92% occur only once, and 7% to 8.5% lies in the top ten. Sequenced material: peripheral blood, taken on day 0 of MenACWY control vaccination. Source of these receptors: an adult in good health.

The chain has TRBV27 and TRBJ1-1; maybe TRBD1 (5 bases). Trimming took 5 bases from V and 3 from J, leaving 7 bases between them. Germline V CDR1 and CDR2: MNHEY, SMNVEV (reference sequence). The CDR3 is 12 amino acids. CDR3 loop: CASSGTDTEAFF. CDR3 in DNA: TGTGCCAGCAGTGGGACGGACACTGAAGCTTTCTTT.

The gene calls are TRBV2 and TRBJ1-2, with D possibly TRBD1 on 5 matching bases. Germline V lookup: CDR1 SNHLY, CDR2 FYNNEI. The CDR3 length is 13 residues. With 6 bases removed from V and 5 bases from J, the gap between germline ends came to 13 bases. This CDR3 is CASSAGFGYGYTF. The CDR3 coding sequence is TGTGCCAGCAGCGCAGGGTTTGGGTATGGCTACACCTTC.

This clone was seen just once. This chain links TRBV4-1 with TRBJ2-2; TRBD2 aligns across 14 bases. J gave up 1 base and V 0 bases, and 1 base lay outside the gene matches. Germline CDR1 reads MGHRA; CDR2 reads YSYEKL. This CDR3 has 18 amino acids. CDR3: CASSQEGTSGGNTGELFF. The CDR3 DNA sequence: TGCGCCAGCAGCCAAGAAGGGACTAGCGGGGGGAACACCGGGGAGCTGTTTTTT.

The chain joins TRBV18 to TRBJ1-2; TRBD1 aligns across 9 bases. After removal of 3 bases from V and 1 base from J, the junction contained 6 bases not matched to a gene. The CDR3 extends over 16 amino acids. Germline V gene sequence: CDR1 KGHSH, CDR2 LQKENI. In DNA form, the CDR3 reads TGTGCCAGCTCACCGGCTTCGGACAGGGGTAACTATGGCTACACCTTC. This translates into CASSPASDRGNYGYTF. The whole variable domain, filled in from reference TRBV18 and TRBJ1-2, reads NAGVMQNPRHLVRRRGQEARLRCSPMKGHSHVYWYRQLPEEGLKFMVYLQKENIIDESGMPKERFSAEFPKEGPSILRIQQVVRGDSAAYFCASSPASDRGNYGYTFGSGTRLTVV.

The chain joins TRBV19 to TRBJ2-7; D gene unclear. Germline V gene lookup returns CDR1 LNHDA and CDR2 SQIVND (reference sequence). This CDR3 has 13 residues. V gave up 1 base and J gave up 6 bases, with 10 bases separating them. CDR3 coding DNA: TGTGCCAGTAGTATAGTAGACGAGAGCGAGCAGTACTTC. Protein: CASSIVDESEQYF. Full variable domain (missing parts from reference TRBV19 and TRBJ2-7): DGGITQSPKYLFRKEGQNVTLSCEQNLNHDAMYWYRQDPGQGLRLIYYSQIVNDFQKGDIAEGYSVSREKKESFPLTVTSAQKNPTAFYLCASSIVDESEQYFGPGTRLTVT.

This chain joins TRBV5-5 and TRBJ1-1; D gene uncertain. The V gene lost 4 bases and the J gene lost 1 base, with 8 bases spanning the gap. Germline V gene data show CDR1 as SGHKS and CDR2 as YYEKEE (reference sequence). This CDR3 spans 13 amino acids. The CDR3 DNA reads as TGTGCCAGCAGCGGTATACAGAACACTGAAGCTTTCTTT. Amino acid sequence: CASSGIQNTEAFF.

Only one count was recorded for this clone. This chain joins TRBV18 and TRBJ1-4; the D is unclear. From germline, CDR1 is KGHSH and CDR2 LQKENI. The CDR3 covers 13 residues. Trimming removed 1 base from V and 4 bases from J, with 4 bases in between. The CDR3 is CASSPRFNEKLFF. The CDR3 DNA reads TGTGCCAGCTCACCACGCTTTAATGAAAAACTGTTTTTT.

The J gene is TRBJ2-7, the V gene TRBV12-1; the table's D call of TRBD1 was not tested on the DNA. TRBV12-1 is a recognized pseudogene. This CDR3 has 13 amino acids. CDR3 region: CASSFAGQRLQYF. CDR3 nucleotides: TGTGCCAGCAGCTTCGCGGGACAGAGGCTGCAGTACTTC.

The chain combines TRBV7-2 with TRBJ2-2, with D possibly matching TRBD2 (6 bases). V lost 1 base and J lost 2, with 8 bases in between. Germline CDR1 and CDR2: SGHTA and FQGNSA. The CDR3 spans 15 residues. Here the CDR3 DNA reads TGTGCCAGCAGCTTAGTCGGGACTAACACCGGGGAGCTGTTTTTT. Its protein is CASSLVGTNTGELFF.

V is TRBV15 and J is TRBJ1-4; 7 bases align to TRBD1. J was trimmed by 3 bases and V by 3 bases; bases with no gene match: 4. This CDR3 is 15 amino acids long. The V gene's germline CDR1 is LNHNV and CDR2 YYDKDF (reference sequence). CDR3 in amino acids: CATSRDQGANEKLFF. The DNA of the CDR3 is TGTGCCACCAGCAGGGATCAGGGGGCTAATGAAAAACTGTTTTTT. Filled out from reference TRBV15 and TRBJ1-4, the complete variable domain reads DAMVIQNPRYQVTQFGKPVTLSCSQTLNHNVMYWYQQKSSQAPKLLFHYYDKDFNNEADTPDNFQSRRPNTSFCFLDIRSPGLGDTAMYLCATSRDQGANEKLFFGSGTQLSVL.

The J gene is TRBJ2-1, the V gene TRBV28, with a weak D call TRBD1 (6 bases). Between the trimmed V and J ends, which lost 3 bases and 4 bases, there was a span of 13 bases. Per germline, CDR1 MDHEN and CDR2 SYDVKM. This CDR3 has 15 residues. Written as DNA, the CDR3 is TGTGCCAGCAGTTTGACAGGACGAGTTTACAATGAGCAGTTCTTC. It specifies CASSLTGRVYNEQFF.

V gene TRBV6-2 or TRBV6-3 combines with J gene TRBJ2-5; 8 bases align to TRBD1. CDR1 is MNHEY, CDR2 SVGEGT, per germline. The CDR3 is made up of 16 amino acids. The V and J ends lost 6 bases and 5 bases, in that order; junction bases with no gene match: 14. The CDR3 coding sequence is TGTGCCAGCAGCTCCCCACCTCAGGGGGCGCAGGAGACCCAGTACTTC. Encoded protein: CASSSPPQGAQETQYF.

For the CDR3, the DNA is TGTGCCAGCAGCCTCAAATGGGGGACAGGGGCCAATGAGCAGTTCTTC. It is translated as CASSLKWGTGANEQFF. J is TRBJ2-1 and V is TRBV3-1 (or the pseudogene TRBV3-2); 10 bases align to TRBD1. V dropped 4 bases and J dropped 6; count of bases not matched to a gene: 9. The CDR3 has 16 residues. Germline lookup yields CDR1 LGHDT and CDR2 YNNKEL (reference sequence).

The chain has TRBV5-5 and TRBJ1-6; 7 bases match TRBD1. CDR3 length: 15 residues. With 6 bases clipped from V and 10 bases from J, the junction kept 13 bases outside the gene matches. The germline V gene encodes CDR1 SGHKS and CDR2 YYEKEE (reference sequence). DNA for the CDR3: TGTGCCAGCAACCGAGAGGGGGCGTCTGGGTCACCCCTCCACTTT. The encoded protein is CASNREGASGSPLHF.

J is TRBJ2-2 and V is TRBV4-3; no reliable D call. This CDR3 is built from 17 residues. V dropped 0 bases and J dropped 2 bases, with 13 bases sitting between them. In germline, CDR1 is LGHNA, CDR2 YSLEER. In nucleotides, the CDR3 is TGCGCCAGCAGCCAAGAATTAGGGTTTGGTAACACCGGGGAGCTGTTTTTT. It yields the protein CASSQELGFGNTGELFF.